The 4 T cell receptor beta chains given below trace back to one sample, sequenced in a study of T cell clones after liver transplantation. This table comes from immunoSEQ multiplex PCR, and its TCRdb copy is limited to in-frame clones, with some not included. The table lists around 51,000 clones, approximately 87% of them singletons. Sequencing used CD8+ T cells from blood, obtained 12 months after liver transplant. These receptors were obtained from a human patient who received a liver transplant. Some T cells may arise from the graft donor.

The rearrangement joins TRBV19 to TRBJ1-1, with 8 bases aligning to TRBD1. Losses at the gene ends were 5 bases for V and 6 bases for J; bases not matched to a gene: 11. This CDR3 has 15 amino acids. CDR1 and CDR2 (germline): LNHDA, SQIVND (reference sequence). The CDR3 DNA follows: TGTGCCAGTAGTGCAGAAGGACAGGGTCCCCCTGAAGCTTTCTTT. This gives the protein CASSAEGQGPPEAFF.

The chain recombines TRBV2 with TRBJ2-7; D is undetermined. V was clipped by 1 base and J by 4 bases, with 8 bases between them. The CDR3 covers 13 residues. Germline values: CDR1 SNHLY, CDR2 FYNNEI. Written as DNA, the CDR3 is TGTGCCAGCAGTGAAGAGCCGGTATACGAGCAGTACTTC. The encoded protein is CASSEEPVYEQYF.

This CDR3 is CASSLSGTSRLHEQFF. In DNA, the CDR3 is TGTGCCAGCAGCTTAAGCGGGACTAGCAGGCTCCATGAGCAGTTCTTC. The chain employs TRBV7-3 and TRBJ2-1; 9 positions agree with TRBD2. The V gene end was trimmed by 1 base and the J gene end by 8 bases; junction bases not matched to a gene: 9. Germline CDR1 SGHTA, CDR2 FQGTGA. The CDR3 is 16 residues long.

This chain joins TRBV2 and TRBJ2-7; D is ambiguous. CDR1 SNHLY and CDR2 FYNNEI come from the germline V gene. V dropped 3 bases and J dropped 2 bases, with 2 bases sitting between them. There are 11 residues in the CDR3. The CDR3 sequence is CASSDTYEQYF. The DNA of the CDR3 is TGTGCCAGCAGTGATACCTACGAGCAGTACTTC.